These T cell receptor beta chains were read from a single sample in a study of blood T cells in healthy people across ages. TCRdb reprocessed the 5' RACE reads with MiXCR, giving one entry per CDR3 protein. The sample yields roughly 680,000 distinct CDR3 sequences, roughly half seen once. Sequencing used blood. These TCRs come from a woman over 75 in good health. CDR3s include the opening cysteine and the closing phenylalanine or tryptophan. The D gene is left open where the match is weak. Rows may omit the clone size; those that give it use once, few, many or a size class.

j_gene | v_gene | abundance | d_gene | CDR3aa | CDR3nt
TRBJ2-5 | TRBV7-3 | - | - | CASAWRRGYQETQYF | TGTGCCAGCGCATGGCGGCGCGGCTACCAAGAGACCCAGTACTTC
TRBJ2-7 | TRBV20-1 | - | - | CSADMTTAYEQYF | TGCAGTGCCGATATGACTACCGCCTACGAGCAGTACTTC
TRBJ2-1 | TRBV6-6 | - | - | CASSYSKGGPDNEQFF | TGTGCCAGCAGTTACTCGAAGGGGGGGCCCGACAATGAGCAGTTCTTC
TRBJ2-1 | TRBV5-1 | many | - | CASSLEWDNEQFF | TGCGCCAGCAGCTTGGAGTGGGACAATGAGCAGTTCTTC
TRBJ2-7 | TRBV5-1 | few | - | CASSPDLTISYNEQYF | TGCGCCAGCAGCCCGGACTTGACCATCTCCTACAATGAGCAGTACTTC
TRBJ2-6 | TRBV20-1 | many | - | CSATKTVSGANVLTF | TGCAGTGCTACTAAAACAGTCTCTGGGGCCAACGTCCTGACTTTC
TRBJ2-4 | TRBV29-1 | many | - | CSVTKQRLNIQYF | TGCAGCGTTACCAAACAGAGGTTGAACATTCAGTACTTC
TRBJ2-3 | TRBV6-5 | many | TRBD2 | CASSRRTGGGPDTQYF | TGTGCCAGCAGTCGCCGAACGGGGGGGGGGCCAGATACGCAGTATTTT
TRBJ2-6 | TRBV12-3/TRBV12-4 | - | - | CASPNREYGANVLTF | TGTGCCAGCCCCAATCGAGAGTACGGGGCCAACGTCCTGACTTTC
TRBJ1-1 | TRBV6-5 | many | TRBD1 | CASSKRVGGFTEAFF | TGTGCCAGCAGCAAACGGGTAGGGGGCTTCACTGAAGCTTTCTTT
TRBJ1-1 | TRBV5-1 | - | - | CASSLGGSTGTEAFF | TGCGCCAGCAGCTTGGGTGGGTCTACGGGAACTGAAGCTTTCTTT
TRBJ2-1 | TRBV5-1 | many | TRBD2 | CASSGEGAGYNEQFF | TGCGCCAGCAGCGGGGAGGGAGCTGGGTACAATGAGCAGTTCTTC
TRBJ2-2 | TRBV2 | few | - | CASSITRGRSYTGELFF | TGTGCCAGCAGCATTACTAGGGGGAGGTCCTACACCGGGGAGCTGTTTTTT
TRBJ2-5 | TRBV7-2 | - | - | CASTKQEQETQYF | TGTGCCAGCACCAAACAGGAACAAGAGACCCAGTACTTC
TRBJ1-1 | TRBV25-1 | - | TRBD1 | CASSDYRQGNTEAFF | TGTGCCAGCAGTGACTATCGACAGGGGAACACTGAAGCTTTCTTT
TRBJ2-1 | TRBV29-1 | - | TRBD2 | CSVEGVAGTQSSYNEQFF | TGCAGCGTTGAAGGAGTAGCGGGGACCCAGAGCTCCTACAATGAGCAGTTCTTC
TRBJ1-5 | TRBV7-2 | few | - | CASSFGPDRRGTQHF | TGTGCCAGCAGCTTCGGCCCAGACCGACGAGGGACCCAGCATTTT
TRBJ2-4 | TRBV7-3 | many | TRBD1 | CASSFSGQGANIQYF | TGTGCCAGCAGCTTCTCGGGACAGGGGGCGAACATTCAGTACTTC
TRBJ2-2 | TRBV11-3 | - | TRBD1 | CASSAGQGANTGELFF | TGTGCCAGCAGCGCGGGACAGGGGGCGAACACCGGGGAGCTGTTTTTT
TRBJ2-3 | TRBV20-1 | few | - | CSALKTGYTDTQYF | TGCAGTGCCTTAAAAACAGGGTACACAGATACGCAGTATTTT
TRBJ2-3 | TRBV2 | - | - | CASRPEYSSTDTQYF | TGTGCCAGCAGACCCGAATACTCTAGCACAGATACGCAGTATTTT
TRBJ2-4 | TRBV5-1 | - | - | CASSRGQAKNIQYF | TGCGCCAGCAGCCGAGGGCAGGCCAAAAACATTCAGTACTTC
TRBJ2-3 | TRBV29-1 | once | - | CSVAGFTDTQYF | TGCAGCGTTGCAGGGTTCACAGATACGCAGTATTTT
TRBJ2-1 | TRBV29-1 | - | TRBD1 | CSVGDRRGQGRYNEQFF | TGCAGCGTTGGAGACCGCCGGGGACAGGGCCGCTACAATGAGCAGTTCTTC
TRBJ2-3 | TRBV7-2 | - | TRBD2 | CASSLPTGVTSGRVDTQYF | TGTGCCAGCAGCTTACCCACGGGGGTTACTAGCGGGAGGGTGGATACGCAGTATTTT
TRBJ1-1 | TRBV6-1 | - | - | CAARQPMNTEAFF | TGTGCCGCCAGGCAACCGATGAACACTGAAGCTTTCTTT
TRBJ2-1 | TRBV20-1 | few | - | CSAPFGGGFLNEQFF | TGCAGTGCTCCTTTTGGAGGGGGGTTTCTCAATGAGCAGTTCTTC
TRBJ2-5 | TRBV30 | - | - | CAWSVLGGGYQETQYF | TGTGCCTGGAGTGTACTGGGCGGGGGCTACCAAGAGACCCAGTACTTC
TRBJ1-2 | TRBV28 | - | TRBD1 | CASSNRQGHYGYTF | TGCGCCAGCAGTAATAGACAGGGTCACTATGGCTACACCTTC
TRBJ2-3 | TRBV12-3/TRBV12-4 | many | TRBD2 | CASSLTSGNTDTQYF | TGTGCCAGCAGCTTAACTAGCGGAAACACAGATACGCAGTATTTT
TRBJ2-5 | TRBV27 | few | - | CASCAVWKETQYF | TGTGCCAGCTGTGCCGTATGGAAGGAGACCCAGTACTTC
TRBJ2-7 | TRBV5-1 | - | TRBD2 | CASTSGGPNEQYF | TGCGCCAGCACAAGCGGGGGGCCCAATGAGCAGTACTTC
TRBJ2-7 | TRBV13 | - | TRBD2 | CASSFLGGTSEQYF | TGTGCCAGCAGTTTTCTCGGGGGGACCTCCGAGCAGTACTTC
TRBJ2-5 | TRBV3-1 | once | - | CASSLWRLDGETQYF | TGTGCCAGCAGCCTTTGGAGACTCGACGGGGAGACCCAGTACTTC
TRBJ1-4 | TRBV28 | many | - | CASRTGPATNEKLFF | TGTGCCAGCAGGACAGGACCTGCAACTAATGAAAAACTGTTTTTT
TRBJ1-2 | TRBV5-1 | many | - | CASSSDLYGYTF | TGCGCCAGCAGCTCAGACTTATATGGCTACACCTTC
TRBJ2-3 | TRBV4-3 | - | TRBD2 | CASSQGTSGIKDTQYF | TGCGCCAGCAGCCAAGGGACTAGCGGGATAAAAGATACGCAGTATTTT
TRBJ2-6 | TRBV12-3/TRBV12-4 | many | - | CASSLGLSGANVLTF | TGTGCCAGCAGCTTAGGTCTCTCTGGGGCCAACGTCCTGACTTTC
TRBJ2-1 | TRBV12-3/TRBV12-4 | many | TRBD2 | CASREGGRGLKFF | TGTGCCAGCAGAGAAGGTGGGAGGGGATTGAAGTTCTTC
TRBJ2-7 | TRBV6-2/TRBV6-3 | - | - | CASSYSARGRTNEQYF | TGTGCCAGCAGCTACTCAGCCAGAGGACGGACGAACGAGCAGTACTTC
TRBJ1-5 | TRBV10-3 | - | TRBD1 | CAISDHRTGGYQPQHF | TGTGCCATCAGTGATCATCGGACAGGGGGCTATCAGCCCCAGCATTTT
TRBJ2-3 | TRBV7-2 | - | TRBD2 | CASSPAGGPTDTQYF | TGTGCCAGCAGTCCAGCGGGAGGGCCCACAGATACGCAGTATTTT
TRBJ2-5 | TRBV20-1 | - | TRBD2 | CSARKREFGETQYF | TGCAGTGCTAGGAAGCGGGAGTTTGGTGAGACCCAGTACTTC